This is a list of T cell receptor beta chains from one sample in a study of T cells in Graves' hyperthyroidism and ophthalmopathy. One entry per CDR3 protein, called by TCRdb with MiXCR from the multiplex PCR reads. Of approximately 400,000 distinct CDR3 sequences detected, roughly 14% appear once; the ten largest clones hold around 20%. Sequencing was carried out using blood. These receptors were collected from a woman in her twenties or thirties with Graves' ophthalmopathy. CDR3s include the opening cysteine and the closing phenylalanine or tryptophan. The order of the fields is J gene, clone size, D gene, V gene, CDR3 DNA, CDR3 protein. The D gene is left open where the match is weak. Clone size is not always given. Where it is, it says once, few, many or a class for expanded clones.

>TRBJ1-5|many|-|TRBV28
TGTGCCAGCCACTACGGCTCTAGCAGCGATCAGCCCCAGCATTTT
CASHYGSSSDQPQHF
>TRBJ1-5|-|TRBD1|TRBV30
TGTGCCTGGAGTGCAGCGAGGGGGACAGGGGGTAGCAATCAGCCCCAGCATTTT
CAWSAARGTGGSNQPQHF
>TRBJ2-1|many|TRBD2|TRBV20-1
TGCAGTGCTAGAGCACGTGGCTTGGGTAGCGGGTCCCTCTCCTCCAATGAGCAGTTCTTC
CSARARGLGSGSLSSNEQFF
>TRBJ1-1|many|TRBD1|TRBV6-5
TGTGCCAGCAGTTATTTCCGGGACAGAAACACTGAAGCTTTCTTT
CASSYFRDRNTEAFF
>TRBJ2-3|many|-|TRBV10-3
TGTGCCATCAGATCACTAGGGACCACAGATACGCAGTATTTT
CAIRSLGTTDTQYF
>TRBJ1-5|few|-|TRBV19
TGTGCCAGTAGTAAGGGAAGGGAAAATCAGCCCCGGCATTTT
CASSKGRENQPRHF
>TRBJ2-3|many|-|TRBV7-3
TGTGCCAGCAGCTTATGGGGGACATCAGATACGCAGTATTTT
CASSLWGTSDTQYF
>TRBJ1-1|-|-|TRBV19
TGTGCCAGTAGTACCTACAGAATTAAGGGGACTGAAGCTTTCTTT
CASSTYRIKGTEAFF
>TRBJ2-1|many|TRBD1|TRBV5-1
TGCGCCAGCAGCTTAGAGGGGGCGTTATACAATGAGCAGTTCTTC
CASSLEGALYNEQFF
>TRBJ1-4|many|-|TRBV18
TGTGCCAGCTCACCTGTGGCAGTTAATGAAAAACTGTTTTTT
CASSPVAVNEKLFF
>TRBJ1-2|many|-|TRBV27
TGTGCCAGCAGTTTATCAAGGTCCTATGGCTACACCTTC
CASSLSRSYGYTF
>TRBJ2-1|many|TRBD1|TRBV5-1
TGCGCCAGCAGCTTGGGAGGGGGCCCAGGCAGGGGGTACAATGAGCAGTTCTTC
CASSLGGGPGRGYNEQFF
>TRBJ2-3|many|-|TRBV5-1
TGCGCCAGCAGCTTGGCTGCGGCCAGCACAGATACGCAGTATTTT
CASSLAAASTDTQYF
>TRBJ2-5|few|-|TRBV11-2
TGTGCCAGCACCCTACAGGGTTCGGAGACCCAGTACTTC
CASTLQGSETQYF
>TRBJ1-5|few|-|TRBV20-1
TGCAGTGCTAGAGAAGAGGAAGGCGTCGTCAATCAGCCCCAGCATTTT
CSAREEEGVVNQPQHF
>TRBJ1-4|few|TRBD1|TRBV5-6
TGTGCCAGCAGCGTGGCGGGGACAGGGGTCGTGAGGCATGAAAAACTGTTTTTT
CASSVAGTGVVRHEKLFF
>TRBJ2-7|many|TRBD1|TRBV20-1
TGCAGTGCTAGCGCCTGGACAGGGGGCGCGTACGAGCAGTACTTC
CSASAWTGGAYEQYF
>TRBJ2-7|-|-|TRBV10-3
TGTGCCATCACGGAACAGGGCTCCTACGAGCAGTACTTC
CAITEQGSYEQYF
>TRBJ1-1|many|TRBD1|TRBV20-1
TGCAGTGCTAGAGACGCAGGGGGGCCTACTGAAGCTTTCTTT
CSARDAGGPTEAFF
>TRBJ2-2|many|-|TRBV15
TGTGCCACCAGCAGAGGGGGGGGGCTGTACTGGAGCACCGGGGAGCTGTTTTTT
CATSRGGGLYWSTGELFF
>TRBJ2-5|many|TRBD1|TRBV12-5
TGTGCTAGTGGCCCGGGACAGGGGTATGAAGAGACCCAGTACTTC
CASGPGQGYEETQYF
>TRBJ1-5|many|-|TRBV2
TGTGCCAGCAGTGAGTACAGCCAAAATCAGCCCCAGCATTTT
CASSEYSQNQPQHF
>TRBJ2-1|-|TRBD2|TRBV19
TGTGCCAGTAGCCGCCCGATGGGCGGGGGGAATTACAATGAGCAGTTCTTC
CASSRPMGGGNYNEQFF
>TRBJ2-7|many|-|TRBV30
TGTGCCTCGTCCCGGGGCAGCTCCTACGAGCAGTACTTC
CASSRGSSYEQYF
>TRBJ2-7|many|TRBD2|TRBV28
TGTGCCAGCAGTTACCGGACTAGCGGGGTCGAGCAGTACTTC
CASSYRTSGVEQYF
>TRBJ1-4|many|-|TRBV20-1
TGCAGTCAACCTGGGGTAGAGGATGAAAAACTGTTTTTT
CSQPGVEDEKLFF
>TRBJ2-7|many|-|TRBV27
TGTGCCAGCAGTTTATCGAATGTAAGGAAAGTTTCAAACGAGCAGTACTTC
CASSLSNVRKVSNEQYF
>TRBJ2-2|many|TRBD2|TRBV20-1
TGCAGTGCCGCTCTTGCGGGGGGATTAAACTCGAACACCGGGGAGCTGTTTTTT
CSAALAGGLNSNTGELFF
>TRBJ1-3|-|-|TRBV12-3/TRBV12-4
TGTGCCAGCAGTTTAAGGGAAATGTCTGGAAACACCATATATTTT
CASSLREMSGNTIYF
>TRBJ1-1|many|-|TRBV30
TGTGCCTGGAGAAAGGTCGGACAGCTCCCTCAGACTGAAGCTTTCTTT
CAWRKVGQLPQTEAFF
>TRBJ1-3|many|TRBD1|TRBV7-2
TGTGCCAGCAGCTTCCAGGGACAGGTGGGAAACACCATATATTTT
CASSFQGQVGNTIYF
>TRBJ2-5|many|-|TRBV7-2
TGTGCCAGCAGCTTACGCCTCTCGTACCAAGAGACCCAGTACTTC
CASSLRLSYQETQYF
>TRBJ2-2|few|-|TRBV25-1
TGTGCCAGCAGTGAACGGGCCGGGGAGCTGTTTTTT
CASSERAGELFF
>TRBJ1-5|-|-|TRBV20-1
TGCAGTGCTAGACTAGCGGGGGGGCAGCCCCAGCATTTT
CSARLAGGQPQHF
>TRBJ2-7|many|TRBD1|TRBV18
TGTGCCAGCTCACCACGACAGGGGCCCGACGAGCAGTACTTC
CASSPRQGPDEQYF
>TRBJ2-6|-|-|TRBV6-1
TGTGCCAGCAGTGGGGGACCTTCCTCTGGGGCCAACGTCCTGACTTTC
CASSGGPSSGANVLTF
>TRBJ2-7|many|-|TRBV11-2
TGTGCCAGCACCGTTGACAGGTCGGCCGAGCAGTACTTC
CASTVDRSAEQYF
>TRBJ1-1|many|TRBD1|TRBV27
TGTGCCAGCAGTTTATCCGCTATCCGGGACAGGGGAGGGAACACTGAAGCTTTCTTT
CASSLSAIRDRGGNTEAFF
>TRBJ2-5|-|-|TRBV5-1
TGCGCCAGCAGCTTGGGTCCCTGGGAAGAGACCCAGTACTTC
CASSLGPWEETQYF
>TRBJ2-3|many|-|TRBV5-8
TGTGCCAGCAGCTTCAAACGGGGGCTCACAGATACGCAGTATTTT
CASSFKRGLTDTQYF
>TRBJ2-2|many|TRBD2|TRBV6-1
TGTGCCAGCAGTGAACCTAGCGGGGCCACCGGGGAGCTGTTTTTT
CASSEPSGATGELFF
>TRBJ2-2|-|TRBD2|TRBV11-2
TGTGCCAGCAGCAAAAATAGCGGGGGGGCCGGCGGGGAGCTGTTTTTT
CASSKNSGGAGGELFF
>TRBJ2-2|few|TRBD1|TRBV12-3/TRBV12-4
TGTGCCAGCAGTCGAGGGACAGTTAACACCGGGGAGCTGTTTTTT
CASSRGTVNTGELFF
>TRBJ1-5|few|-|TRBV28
TGTGCCAGCAGTTTATCCGAGGCGGGACGGCCCCAGCATTTT
CASSLSEAGRPQHF
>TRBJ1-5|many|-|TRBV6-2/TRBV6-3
TGTGCCAGCAGTTCCGCCCCGGGGACGCGGAGCAATCAGCCCCAGCATTTT
CASSSAPGTRSNQPQHF
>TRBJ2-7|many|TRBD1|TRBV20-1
TGCAGTGCTAGAGCCCTACCATTCCGGGACAGGGTGATCTCAGAGTTATACGAGCAGTACTTC
CSARALPFRDRVISELYEQYF
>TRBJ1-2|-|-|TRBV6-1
TGTGCCAGCAGGGACAGCCCACGATACACCTTC
CASRDSPRYTF
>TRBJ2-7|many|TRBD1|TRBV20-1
TGCAGTGCTAGTACCGGGACAGGGGACGGGGAGCAGTACTTC
CSASTGTGDGEQYF
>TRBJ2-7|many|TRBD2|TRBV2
TGTGCCAGCGGGAGGGGCTACGAGCAGTACTTC
CASGRGYEQYF
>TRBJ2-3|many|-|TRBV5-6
TGTGCCAGCAGCTTGAGTAAACCCGGGGCTGGACGCACAGATACGCAGTATTTT
CASSLSKPGAGRTDTQYF
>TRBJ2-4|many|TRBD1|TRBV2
TGTGCCAGCTTCCTCGGGACAGGGGGCGATTACATTCAGTACTTC
CASFLGTGGDYIQYF
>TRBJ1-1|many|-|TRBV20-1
TGCAGTGCCCACTTTTTTTGGGTGAACACTGAAGCTTTCTTT
CSAHFFWVNTEAFF